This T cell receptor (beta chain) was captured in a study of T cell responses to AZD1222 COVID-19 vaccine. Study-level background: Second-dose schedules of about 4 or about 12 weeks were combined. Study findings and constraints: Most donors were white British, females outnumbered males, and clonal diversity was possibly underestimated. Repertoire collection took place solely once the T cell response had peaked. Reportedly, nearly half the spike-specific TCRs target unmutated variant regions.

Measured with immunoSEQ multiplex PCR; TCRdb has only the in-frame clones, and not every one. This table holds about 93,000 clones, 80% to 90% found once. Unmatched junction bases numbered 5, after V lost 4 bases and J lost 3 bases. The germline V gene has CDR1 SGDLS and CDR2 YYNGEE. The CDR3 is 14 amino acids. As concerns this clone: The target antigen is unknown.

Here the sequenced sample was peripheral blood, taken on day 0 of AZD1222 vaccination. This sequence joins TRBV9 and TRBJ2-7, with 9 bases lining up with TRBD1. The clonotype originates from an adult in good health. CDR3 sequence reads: CASSFRDRDYEQYF. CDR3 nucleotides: TGTGCCAGCAGCTTCCGGGACAGGGACTACGAGCAGTACTTC.